Following are 10 T cell receptor beta chains from one sample sequenced in a study of shared clonotypes between healthy human individuals. Generated by immunoSEQ multiplex PCR, the TCRdb table keeps only in-frame clones and is missing some. The sample consists of 560,000 or so clones, approximately 96% of them appearing once. The naive CD8 population came from CD45RO-negative cells selected for CCR7, without terminally differentiated effector memory CD45RA+ cells. Sequenced sample: naive CD8+ T cells sorted from blood. These TCRs come from a woman aged 30 to 39 in good health.

CDR3 nucleotide sequence: TGTGCCAGCAGCCCGGGGGTAGCGGGAGGGTATGAGCAGTTCTTC. Translating it yields CASSPGVAGGYEQFF. J is TRBJ2-1 and V is TRBV13, with 11 bases identical to TRBD2. Per the germline V gene, CDR1 is PRHDT and CDR2 is FYEKMQ (reference sequence). This CDR3 comprises 15 residues. V lost 5 bases, J lost 8 bases, and 8 bases stayed unmatched.

The V call is TRBV11-3, the J call TRBJ2-2, with no clear D. V dropped 5 bases and J dropped 1 base, with 8 bases sitting between them. The CDR3 totals 14 residues. CDR1 is SGHNT, CDR2 YENEEA, per germline. Here the CDR3 DNA reads TGTGCCAGCAGCCCTCACGAGAACACCGGGGAGCTGTTTTTT. Amino acids: CASSPHENTGELFF.

The chain joins TRBV27 to TRBJ2-3; 15 nucleotides agree with TRBD2. Losses at the gene ends were 6 bases for V and 0 bases for J; bases not matched to a gene: 10. The length of the CDR3 is 19 residues. CDR1 MNHEY and CDR2 SMNVEV come from the germline V gene (reference sequence). For the CDR3, the DNA is TGTGCCAGCAGCCGAGGGACTAGCGGGAGGCCCACTAGCACAGATACGCAGTATTTT. It translates to CASSRGTSGRPTSTDTQYF.

The chain recombines TRBV6-5 with TRBJ1-1, with TRBD1 matching over 9 bases. V trimming: 4 bases; J trimming: 4 bases; junction bases outside the gene matches: 4. This CDR3 has 14 amino acids. Looked up from germline, CDR1 is MNHEY and CDR2 is SVGAGI. CDR3 residues: CASSWTGESTEAFF. In DNA, the CDR3 is TGTGCCAGCAGTTGGACAGGGGAGAGCACTGAAGCTTTCTTT.

The CDR3 loop reads CASSPPGLYEQYF. As DNA, the CDR3 is TGTGCCAGCAGTCCCCCTGGGTTGTACGAGCAGTACTTC. The chain links TRBV28 to TRBJ2-7; no definite D call. In germline, CDR1 is MDHEN, CDR2 SYDVKM. V shed 5 bases and J shed 4 bases, with 12 bases lying between them. The CDR3 length is 13 residues.

V is TRBV6-5 and J is TRBJ2-7, with D perhaps TRBD1 (5 bases). Germline CDR1 is MNHEY and CDR2 is SVGAGI. The ends were cut back, 2 bases at V and 3 bases at J, with 8 bases in the middle. The CDR3 length is 13 residues. The chain's CDR3 is CASSYDSYYEQYF. CDR3 nucleotide sequence: TGTGCCAGCAGTTACGACAGTTACTACGAGCAGTACTTC.

This clone was counted a single time. This rearrangement joins TRBV9 to TRBJ2-2; 11 bases fit TRBD1. This CDR3 contains 17 residues. The germline V gene has CDR1 SGDLS and CDR2 YYNGEE. V was pared by 0 bases and J by 7 bases, with 8 bases of the junction left unmatched. CDR3 bases: TGTGCCAGCAGCGTAGCTTTTGGGACAGGGGGGAGCGGGGAGCTGTTTTTT. It yields the protein CASSVAFGTGGSGELFF.

The chain joins TRBV7-9 to TRBJ2-1; unclear D gene. Trimming shortened V by 5 bases and J by 9 bases, and 8 bases separated the two germline ends. The CDR3 is made up of 11 amino acids. Germline CDR1 is SEHNR and CDR2 is FQNEAQ (reference sequence). The CDR3 sequence is CASSGNIEQFF. The CDR3 region has the DNA TGTGCCAGCAGCGGCAATATTGAGCAGTTCTTC.

The chain couples TRBV19 to TRBJ2-7, with D perhaps given as TRBD1 or TRBD2 (5 bases each). Trimming removed 5 bases at V and 1 base at J, with 9 bases between. Germline CDR1 and CDR2: LNHDA and SQIVND (reference sequence). The CDR3 runs to 13 residues. CDR3 amino acids: CASSYGTSYEQYF. CDR3 nucleotides: TGTGCCAGTAGTTACGGGACGTCCTACGAGCAGTACTTC.

The chain has TRBV2 and TRBJ2-1; D is unclear. The CDR3 consists of 15 residues. The germline V gene has CDR1 SNHLY and CDR2 FYNNEI. V shed 1 base and J shed 0 bases, with 7 bases lying between them. As DNA, the CDR3 is TGTGCCAGCAGTGAAGGGGTAGCCTCCTACAATGAGCAGTTCTTC. Amino acids: CASSEGVASYNEQFF.